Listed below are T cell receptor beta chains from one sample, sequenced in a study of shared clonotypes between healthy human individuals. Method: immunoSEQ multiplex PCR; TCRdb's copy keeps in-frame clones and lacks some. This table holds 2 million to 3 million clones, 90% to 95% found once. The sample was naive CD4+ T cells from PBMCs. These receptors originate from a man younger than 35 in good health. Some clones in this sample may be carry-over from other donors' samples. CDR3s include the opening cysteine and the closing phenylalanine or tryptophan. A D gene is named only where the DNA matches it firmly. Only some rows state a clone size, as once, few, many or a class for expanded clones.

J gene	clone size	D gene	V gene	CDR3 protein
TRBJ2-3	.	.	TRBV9	CASSPSGTSYTDTQYF
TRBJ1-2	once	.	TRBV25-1	CASSETQGRPPDGYTF
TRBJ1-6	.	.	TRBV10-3	CAISQGQGGSPLHF
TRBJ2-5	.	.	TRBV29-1	CSAALVIETQYF
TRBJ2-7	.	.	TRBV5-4	CASNPGGSLLGEQYF
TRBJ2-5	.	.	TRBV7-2	CASSKTEETQYF
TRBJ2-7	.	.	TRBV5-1	CASSLGIQGGEQYF
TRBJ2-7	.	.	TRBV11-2	CASSGIQGRTYEQYF
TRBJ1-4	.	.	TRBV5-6	CASSRRQALNEKLFF
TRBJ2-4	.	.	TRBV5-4	CASSLNRVENIQYF
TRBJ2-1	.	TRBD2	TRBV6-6	CASSYSPGTSIF
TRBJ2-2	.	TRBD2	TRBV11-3	CASSLDGGLAGGPNTGELFF
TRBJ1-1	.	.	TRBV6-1	CASSPGRVNTEAFF
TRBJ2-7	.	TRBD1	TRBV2	CASSEGQGGPGYF
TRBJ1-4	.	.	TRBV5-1	CASSSGPQGINEKLFF
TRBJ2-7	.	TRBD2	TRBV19	CASTPGAGGTSYEQYF
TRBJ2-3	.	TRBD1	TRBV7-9	CASSYASDRDTQYF
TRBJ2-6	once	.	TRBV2	CASRNSLSGANVLTF
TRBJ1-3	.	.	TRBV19	CASSIMREFPNTIYF
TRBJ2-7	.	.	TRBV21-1	CASSIGTSGTEQYF
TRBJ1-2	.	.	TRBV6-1	CASSEALFSSIGYTF
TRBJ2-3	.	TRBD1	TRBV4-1	CASSPLRTGVLWEGGGTDTQYF
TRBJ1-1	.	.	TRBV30	CAWRWRGHTEAFF
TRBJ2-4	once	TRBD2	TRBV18	CASSPLAGGPQNIQYF
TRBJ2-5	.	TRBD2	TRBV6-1	CASRAGVSETQYF
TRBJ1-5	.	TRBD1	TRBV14	CASSQGGTGGAQPQHF
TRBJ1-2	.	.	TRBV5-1	CASSLAEIYGYTF
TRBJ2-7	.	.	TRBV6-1	CASTSQRDLEQYF
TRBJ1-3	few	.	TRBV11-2	CASRGNSGNTIYF
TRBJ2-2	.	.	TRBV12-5	CASGLLGANTGELFF
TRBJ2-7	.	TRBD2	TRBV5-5	CASRTASGSSYEQYF
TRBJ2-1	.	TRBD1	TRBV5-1	CASSLVVTGGTVSSYNEQFF
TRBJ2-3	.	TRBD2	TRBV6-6	CASKPAGAGDTQYF
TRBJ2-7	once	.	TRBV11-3	CASSPQSTARHEQYF
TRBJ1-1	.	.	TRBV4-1	CASSQGSLLGDTEAFF
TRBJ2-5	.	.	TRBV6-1	CASESDGETQYF
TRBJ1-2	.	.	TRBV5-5	CASSLTGTGGYGYTF
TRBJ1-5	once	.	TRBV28	CASSPGTLFLQPQHF